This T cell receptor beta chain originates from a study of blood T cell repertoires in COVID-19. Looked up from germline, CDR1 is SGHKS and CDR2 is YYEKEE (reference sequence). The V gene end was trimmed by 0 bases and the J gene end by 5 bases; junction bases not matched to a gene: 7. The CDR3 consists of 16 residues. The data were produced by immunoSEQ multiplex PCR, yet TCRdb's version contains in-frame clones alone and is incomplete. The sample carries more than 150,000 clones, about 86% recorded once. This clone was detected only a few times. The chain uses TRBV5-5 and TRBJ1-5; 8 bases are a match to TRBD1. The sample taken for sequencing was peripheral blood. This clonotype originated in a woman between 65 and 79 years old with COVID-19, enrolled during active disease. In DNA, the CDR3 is TGTGCCAGCAGCTTGGCGCCGACAGGGGACGATCAGCCCCAGCATTTT. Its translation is CASSLAPTGDDQPQHF.